A selection of T cell receptor beta chains follows, all from one sample in a study of blood T cell repertoires in COVID-19. The table came from immunoSEQ multiplex PCR; TCRdb's copy has only in-frame clones and leaves some out. The data show some 130,000 clones, 80% seen once. Sample: peripheral blood. The receptors derive from a man aged 70-80 years with acute or convalescent COVID-19. Each CDR3 is given with its conserved first and last residue. D genes are given only for firm matches. Where a row states a size, it is once, few, many or the class of an expanded clone; other rows omit it.

DNA,CDR3,D,size,J,V
TGTGCCACCAGCTTAACAGTCTCCTACGAGCAGTACTTC,CATSLTVSYEQYF,NA,NA,TRBJ2-7,TRBV15
TGTGCCAGCAGCTTCCGGGGTTTCAGAGACTATGGCTACACCTTC,CASSFRGFRDYGYTF,NA,NA,TRBJ1-2,TRBV7-2
TGTGCCAGCAGCGGAGGCAGGGGAGACTCACCCCTCCACTTT,CASSGGRGDSPLHF,NA,NA,TRBJ1-6,TRBV9
TGTGCCAGCAGCTTATCTAGCACCCGCTACGAGCAGTACTTC,CASSLSSTRYEQYF,NA,NA,TRBJ2-7,TRBV7-9
TGTGCCAGCAGCGTAACTTACGTCCAGCGGGGGGTAAATGAGCAGTTCTTC,CASSVTYVQRGVNEQFF,TRBD2,NA,TRBJ2-1,TRBV9
TGTGCCAGCAGCCCACCGACTAGTACAGATACGCAGTATTTT,CASSPPTSTDTQYF,NA,few,TRBJ2-3,TRBV11-2
TGTGCCAGCAGCGCCAGACAGGACATAGGCGGGGAGCTGTTTTTT,CASSARQDIGGELFF,NA,NA,TRBJ2-2,TRBV9
TGTGCCAGCAGCCAGACAGGGGTCGAGCAGTACTTC,CASSQTGVEQYF,TRBD1,once,TRBJ2-7,TRBV11-2
TGTGCCACCACAAAGGGCGGGGGTAGCACAGATACGCAGTATTTT,CATTKGGGSTDTQYF,TRBD2,NA,TRBJ2-3,TRBV2
TGTGCCAGCAGACGGGACAGGGGGGGTGAAAAACTGTTTTTT,CASRRDRGGEKLFF,TRBD1,NA,TRBJ1-4,TRBV28
TGCAGCGTTGAATTACAGGGAAACATTCAGTACTTC,CSVELQGNIQYF,NA,NA,TRBJ2-4,TRBV29-1
TGTGCCAGCAGTTACGGCAGGGCCACCGGGGAGCTGTTTTTT,CASSYGRATGELFF,NA,NA,TRBJ2-2,TRBV6-6
TGTGCCAGCAGTCCGCAGGGGGGCCGAGGCTATGGCTACACCTTC,CASSPQGGRGYGYTF,TRBD1,NA,TRBJ1-2,TRBV28
TGTGCCAGCAGTTTCCGGACAGGGCGAAACACTGAAGCTTTCTTT,CASSFRTGRNTEAFF,TRBD1,NA,TRBJ1-1,TRBV6-5
TGTGCCAGCTCGCCTCGTCGTATCGAGCGACCCTTTTCCTACGAGCAGTACTTC,CASSPRRIERPFSYEQYF,NA,many,TRBJ2-7,TRBV18
TGTGCCAGCAGCAAAGAGGGGACTAGCGGGGATCCCTACGAGCAGTACTTC,CASSKEGTSGDPYEQYF,NA,NA,TRBJ2-7,TRBV21-1
TGTGCCACCAGTGGCGGGGGGGCAAATACGCAGTATTTT,CATSGGGANTQYF,TRBD2,NA,TRBJ2-3,TRBV24-1
TGTGCCAGTAGTACCATCAGGGATCGCGGAAACACCATATATTTT,CASSTIRDRGNTIYF,NA,NA,TRBJ1-3,TRBV19
TGTGCCACCAGCCGGGGACAGTCTTTGATTTTT,CATSRGQSLIF,TRBD1,NA,TRBJ1-4,TRBV28
TGTGCCAGCAGTGCTCCGGGACAGGGGGGTGGCTACACCTTC,CASSAPGQGGGYTF,TRBD1,NA,TRBJ1-2,TRBV6-2/TRBV6-3
TGTGCTAGTGGTTTAGGACAGGGGACGGCAGATACGCAGTATTTT,CASGLGQGTADTQYF,TRBD1,NA,TRBJ2-3,TRBV12-5
TGTGCCAGCATGGGACTCCGGGACAGATTTAACAATGAGCAGTTCTTC,CASMGLRDRFNNEQFF,NA,NA,TRBJ2-1,TRBV2
TGTGCCAGCAGCTCAGGGTACGAGCAGTACTTC,CASSSGYEQYF,NA,once,TRBJ2-7,TRBV2
TGTGCCAGCAGTGAACAGACAGGCGGAACGCAGTATTTT,CASSEQTGGTQYF,NA,few,TRBJ2-3,TRBV6-1
TGCAGCGCCACAAGGAGGGCCAATGAGCAGTTCTTC,CSATRRANEQFF,NA,NA,TRBJ2-1,TRBV29-1
TGTGCCAGCAGCCCACGTCGTGCGGAGACCCAGTACTTC,CASSPRRAETQYF,NA,NA,TRBJ2-5,TRBV11-3
TGTGCCAGCAGCCTCGGACAGACCGTAATGAACACTGAAGCTTTCTTT,CASSLGQTVMNTEAFF,NA,once,TRBJ1-1,TRBV11-2
TGTGCCAGCAGTTCCTCAGGGACAAGTCAGCCCCAGCATTTT,CASSSSGTSQPQHF,NA,NA,TRBJ1-5,TRBV6-5
TGTGCCAGCAGCTTAGTTAGGGACATTCACTACGAGCAGTACTTC,CASSLVRDIHYEQYF,NA,NA,TRBJ2-7,TRBV7-2
TGTGCCAGTCATAGGGGTGCCGGGGAGCTGTTTTTT,CASHRGAGELFF,NA,NA,TRBJ2-2,TRBV19
TGTGCCAGCAGATCGTACGCGACCGGGGAGCTGTTTTTT,CASRSYATGELFF,NA,NA,TRBJ2-2,TRBV6-6
TGTGCCAGCAGTTACGGGCTGAGAGGGGCCAACGTCCTGACTTTC,CASSYGLRGANVLTF,NA,NA,TRBJ2-6,TRBV6-5
TGTGCCACCTCGGCAGGGAAGCCCCAGCATTTT,CATSAGKPQHF,NA,NA,TRBJ1-5,TRBV19
TGTGCCAGTAGTATCTCGAGGGACAGGGTCTCTGGAAACACCATATATTTT,CASSISRDRVSGNTIYF,TRBD1,NA,TRBJ1-3,TRBV19
TGCGCCAGCAGCTTGCAGGGATATGGCTACACCTTC,CASSLQGYGYTF,NA,NA,TRBJ1-2,TRBV5-1
TGTGCCAGCAGCTACCAGGGGGCGCGGTATTCTGGGGCCAACGTCCTGACTTTC,CASSYQGARYSGANVLTF,TRBD1,NA,TRBJ2-6,TRBV27
TGTGCCAGCAGCCTCCTCGGGACAGAGCACAATCAGCCCCAGCATTTT,CASSLLGTEHNQPQHF,TRBD1,NA,TRBJ1-5,TRBV5-6
TGTGCCAGCAGTGTAAGGGACTCCGGCGCCTATGGCTACACCTTC,CASSVRDSGAYGYTF,NA,NA,TRBJ1-2,TRBV2
TGTGCCAGCAGCTTCAACAAGAACACTGAAGCTTTCTTT,CASSFNKNTEAFF,NA,NA,TRBJ1-1,TRBV7-9
TGTGCCAGCAGTTGGACAGTGGGCAATCAGCCCCAGCATTTT,CASSWTVGNQPQHF,NA,NA,TRBJ1-5,TRBV6-2/TRBV6-3